This T cell receptor beta chain was identified during a study of blood T cell repertoires in COVID-19. Study-wide context: Italy, Spain and the United States were the sources of the convalescent and acute COVID-19 samples. T cells, B-cell-depleted T cells, or PBMCs supplied cDNA or gDNA.

As processed by the authors: Amplification from reference gene primers served as the basis for estimated nucleated cell counts. TCRdb's copy holds only in-frame clones and misses some; the assay was immunoSEQ multiplex PCR. Clonal size and the V and J genes are those of that table, whereas D and trimming came from the DNA. The sample lists 150,000 to 200,000 clones, roughly 80% occurring once. The CDR3 totals 14 residues. The germline V gene encodes CDR1 MDHEN and CDR2 SYDVKM. The V end lost 7 bases, the J end lost 2 bases, and 15 bases lay between the germline ends. J is TRBJ2-7 and V is TRBV28; D might be TRBD1 (5 bases). The sequence derives from a woman in her twenties or thirties with acute or convalescent COVID-19. Input material: peripheral blood. CDR3 region: CASKFRQGPYEQYF. The CDR3 DNA is TGTGCCAGCAAATTCAGGCAGGGCCCCTACGAGCAGTACTTC.